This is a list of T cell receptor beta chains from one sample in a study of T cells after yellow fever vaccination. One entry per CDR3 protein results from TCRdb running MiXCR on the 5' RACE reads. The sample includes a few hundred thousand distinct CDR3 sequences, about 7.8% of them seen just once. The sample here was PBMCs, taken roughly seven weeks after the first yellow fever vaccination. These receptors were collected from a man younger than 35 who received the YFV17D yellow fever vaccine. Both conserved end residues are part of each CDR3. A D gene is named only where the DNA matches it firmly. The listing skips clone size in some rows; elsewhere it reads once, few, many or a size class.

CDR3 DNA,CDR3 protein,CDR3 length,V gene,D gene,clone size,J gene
TGCAGTGCTAGAGTAGGGGGTAGGATTGACGGTGAGCAGTTCTTC,CSARVGGRIDGEQFF,15,TRBV20-1,-,few,TRBJ2-1
TGCGCCAGCAGCTTAGGCAGTGCCCAGGACGAGCAGTACTTC,CASSLGSAQDEQYF,14,TRBV4-1,-,few,TRBJ2-7
TGTGCCATACTGAACGGCGCTGAAGCTTTCTTT,CAILNGAEAFF,11,TRBV12-3/TRBV12-4,-,-,TRBJ1-1
TGCAGTGGGAGACAGGGTGGTTCACCCCTCCACTTT,CSGRQGGSPLHF,12,TRBV20-1,TRBD1,-,TRBJ1-6
TGTGCCAGCAGCCAAGAGCATGAGCAGTTCTTC,CASSQEHEQFF,11,TRBV5-4,-,-,TRBJ2-1
TGTGCCAGCAGCTTTATTGGATTAGCCAAAAACATTCAGTACTTC,CASSFIGLAKNIQYF,15,TRBV7-9,-,-,TRBJ2-4
TGTGCCAGCAGCGGAGGACCCGCTAATGAGCAGTTCTTC,CASSGGPANEQFF,13,TRBV14,-,-,TRBJ2-1
TGCAGCGCCTGGGAGGTAGCCGCCTTTAGGGAGACCCAGTACTTC,CSAWEVAAFRETQYF,15,TRBV29-1,-,-,TRBJ2-5
TGTGCCAGCTCGCGAGACGGGCCAAAGAACACTGAAGCTTTCTTT,CASSRDGPKNTEAFF,15,TRBV18,-,few,TRBJ1-1
TGCAGTGCCCCGGACCCCGGCGGGGATACGCAGTATTTT,CSAPDPGGDTQYF,13,TRBV20-1,-,few,TRBJ2-3
TGTGCAACTAGCGGAGGCAGGGACTACGAGCAGTACTTC,CATSGGRDYEQYF,13,TRBV12-3/TRBV12-4,TRBD2,-,TRBJ2-7
TGTGCCAGCAGCTTTACTTGGATAAGCGGGTCGAACACCGGGGAGCTGTTTTTT,CASSFTWISGSNTGELFF,18,TRBV11-2,-,many,TRBJ2-2
TGCAGCGTTGAGTCAGGGGACTACGAGCAGTACTTC,CSVESGDYEQYF,12,TRBV29-1,-,-,TRBJ2-7
TGTGCCAGTCGGGGGCGGGGGAACACAGATACGCAGTATTTT,CASRGRGNTDTQYF,14,TRBV11-2,-,few,TRBJ2-3
TGCAGTGCTTTCGGCTACGAGCAGTACTTC,CSAFGYEQYF,10,TRBV20-1,-,few,TRBJ2-7
TGTGCCAGCAGCCAAGAGGGCGGGGAAGAGACCCAGTACTTC,CASSQEGGEETQYF,14,TRBV4-2,-,many,TRBJ2-5
TGTGCCAGCAGGGGACAGGTCCTTAATGAAAAACTGTTTTTT,CASRGQVLNEKLFF,14,TRBV12-3/TRBV12-4,TRBD1,few,TRBJ1-4
TGTGCCAGCAGCCAGCGGACAGGGACGAACACCGGGGAGCTGTTTTTT,CASSQRTGTNTGELFF,16,TRBV4-2,TRBD1,many,TRBJ2-2
TGTGCCAGCAGCTTAGCCGTGGACAGGGGGCGAGAGGCTTTCTTT,CASSLAVDRGREAFF,15,TRBV7-9,TRBD1,-,TRBJ1-1
TGTGCCAGCAGTCAAGGTCAGGGATGGGCAACGAACACCGGGGAGCTGTTTTTT,CASSQGQGWATNTGELFF,18,TRBV11-1,-,few,TRBJ2-2
TGTGCCAGCAGTTCCCGACACACTCTAGGTTTGGCCAAAAACATTCAGTACTTC,CASSSRHTLGLAKNIQYF,18,TRBV5-4,-,-,TRBJ2-4
TGTGCCAGCAGTCCAACAGGGTCGCGCGGTGAAAAACTGTTTTTT,CASSPTGSRGEKLFF,15,TRBV12-3/TRBV12-4,-,-,TRBJ1-4
TGTGCCAGCAGCCGCGGGCCCCAAGAGACCCAGTACTTC,CASSRGPQETQYF,13,TRBV12-3/TRBV12-4,-,-,TRBJ2-5
TGTGCCAGCAGCCCCCCGGAAACTAGTGAAAAACTGTTTTTT,CASSPPETSEKLFF,14,TRBV7-9,-,few,TRBJ1-4
TGCAGTGCGGCAGGACGGGAGAGGGGGAACACTGAAGCTTTCTTT,CSAAGRERGNTEAFF,15,TRBV20-1,-,few,TRBJ1-1
TGTGCCAGCAGTTCCTCCGGTCAGGGAGGCAAGTATTTT,CASSSSGQGGKYF,13,TRBV12-3/TRBV12-4,-,-,TRBJ2-3
TGCGCCAGCAGCCCGGACCCCGCGGGCGTCAATGAGCAGTTCTTC,CASSPDPAGVNEQFF,15,TRBV5-1,-,-,TRBJ2-1
TGTGCCAGCAGCGTACCTCGGGACAGGGGTTACGAGCAGTACTTC,CASSVPRDRGYEQYF,15,TRBV7-9,TRBD1,-,TRBJ2-7
TGCGCCAGCAGTCAGGGGGAATGGCGGGAGGAAAAACTGTTTTTT,CASSQGEWREEKLFF,15,TRBV23-1,-,few,TRBJ1-4
TGTGCCAGCAGTTACAGCGGAATCGAAGAGACCCAGTACTTC,CASSYSGIEETQYF,14,TRBV6-5,-,few,TRBJ2-5
TGCAGTGCCACAGGGCCGGGCACAGATACGCAGTATTTT,CSATGPGTDTQYF,13,TRBV20-1,-,-,TRBJ2-3
TGCAGTGCCCCAGTTCAGGGGTGGCAAGAGACCCAGAACTTC,CSAPVQGWQETQNF,14,TRBV20-1,-,-,TRBJ2-5
TGTGCCAGCACCCCAGACAGGGGCCTGCCACCCCTCCACTTT,CASTPDRGLPPLHF,14,TRBV7-2,TRBD1,-,TRBJ1-6
TGTGCCAGCAGTTACTCGGTGACTAGCGGGGCTCGTTACGAGCAGTACTTC,CASSYSVTSGARYEQYF,17,TRBV6-2/TRBV6-3,TRBD2,-,TRBJ2-7
TGTGCCAGCAGCTTAGCGACAGGGTTGAACACTGAAGCTTTCTTT,CASSLATGLNTEAFF,15,TRBV7-6,TRBD1,few,TRBJ1-1
TGTGCCACCAGATCCGGGACAGGGGGCGGTCAGGAGCAGTTCTTC,CATRSGTGGGQEQFF,15,TRBV24-1,TRBD1,-,TRBJ2-1
TGTGCCAGCAGCTGGGACACCGGCTGGCCTGGGGCCAACGTCCTGACTTTC,CASSWDTGWPGANVLTF,17,TRBV11-1,-,-,TRBJ2-6
TGTGCCAGCAGCCTGGTCTTGGGGCAGAACTATGGCTACACCTTC,CASSLVLGQNYGYTF,15,TRBV7-2,-,-,TRBJ1-2
TGCAGTGCTAGCTCACTACGCCAACAGGGGTCTAGCGGCTACACCTTC,CSASSLRQQGSSGYTF,16,TRBV20-1,TRBD1,-,TRBJ1-2
TGTGCCAGCCGAGGGACTAGTGGGAGCGCGAACACCGGGGAGCTGTTTTTT,CASRGTSGSANTGELFF,17,TRBV13,TRBD2,few,TRBJ2-2
TGCAGTGCGCAAGGGGGCGCGGGGGGCTACACCTTC,CSAQGGAGGYTF,12,TRBV20-1,TRBD1,-,TRBJ1-2
TGTGCCAGCAGACCACAGGGGTCTGGCCAAGAGACCCAGTACTTC,CASRPQGSGQETQYF,15,TRBV12-3/TRBV12-4,TRBD1,few,TRBJ2-5
TGCGCCAGCAGCCAAGTCCGAAGTTCAGACTATGGCTACACCTTC,CASSQVRSSDYGYTF,15,TRBV4-3,-,-,TRBJ1-2
TGTGCCAGCAGCCAAGATGATGGCTACACCTTC,CASSQDDGYTF,11,TRBV3-1,-,few,TRBJ1-2
TGCGCCAGCAGCTTTGGACTAGCGGGGTCCGGGGATACGCAGTATTTT,CASSFGLAGSGDTQYF,16,TRBV5-1,TRBD2,-,TRBJ2-3
TGCGCCAGCAGCTTGAGGGGACAGGGGGCTGCCGAGCAGTACTTC,CASSLRGQGAAEQYF,15,TRBV5-1,TRBD1,-,TRBJ2-7
TGTGCCAGCTCCCAAGTGGCCCTAACAGGGTCCGGCTACACCTTC,CASSQVALTGSGYTF,15,TRBV3-1,-,-,TRBJ1-2
TGTGCCAGCAGCCTAGGTCCAGCCACAGATACGCAGTATTTT,CASSLGPATDTQYF,14,TRBV7-2,-,-,TRBJ2-3
TGTGCCAGCAGTCAGCCAAGCGAAGGGGAAAAACTGTTTTTT,CASSQPSEGEKLFF,14,TRBV12-3/TRBV12-4,-,-,TRBJ1-4
TGTGCCAGCAGCCAAGCCGGCTCAGCGTTGGACGGGGAGCTGTTTTTT,CASSQAGSALDGELFF,16,TRBV9,-,-,TRBJ2-2
TGTGCCAGCAGGCGGACCCCTTCTTCGGGAAAACTGTTTTTT,CASRRTPSSGKLFF,14,TRBV12-3/TRBV12-4,-,few,TRBJ1-4
TGTGCCAGCAGCCCCGGGACAGACTATGAGCAGTTCTTC,CASSPGTDYEQFF,13,TRBV5-4,TRBD1,-,TRBJ2-1
TGCGCCAGCAGCACTGAGGTACTTCAAGAGACCCAGTACTTC,CASSTEVLQETQYF,14,TRBV5-1,-,-,TRBJ2-5
TGTGCCAGCAGCTTAGCGGCTTTAGCCAAAAACATTCAGTACTTC,CASSLAALAKNIQYF,15,TRBV7-2,-,-,TRBJ2-4
TGTGCCAGCAGTTACGGGCCCCCTGGAAACACCATATATTTT,CASSYGPPGNTIYF,14,TRBV27,-,-,TRBJ1-3
TGTGCCAGCAGCTTCCAGGACCTTCAGTATTTT,CASSFQDLQYF,11,TRBV7-2,-,-,TRBJ2-3